These T cell receptor beta chains were read from a single sample in a study of T cell responses to AZD1222 COVID-19 vaccine. Produced via immunoSEQ multiplex PCR; TCRdb's table is partial and in-frame only. Altogether about 81,000 clones are present, approximately 90% being singletons, with the ten largest covering more than 7.5%. The sequences come from peripheral blood, collected 28 days after the second AZD1222 dose. The source of these receptors is an adult who received the AZD1222 COVID-19 vaccine. Each CDR3 is given with its conserved first and last residue. The D gene is left open where the match is weak. A row's size may be missing; if present it is once, few, many or a size class.

d_gene | abundance | j_gene | v_gene | CDR3nt | CDR3aa
NA | NA | TRBJ2-1 | TRBV30 | TGTGCCTGGAGTGGGGCTTTGGAGCAGTTCTTC | CAWSGALEQFF
NA | NA | TRBJ1-1 | TRBV28 | TGTGCCAGCAGCCGTCCGGGAACTGATAAAGCTTTCTTT | CASSRPGTDKAFF
NA | NA | TRBJ2-2 | TRBV13 | TGTGCCAGCAGCTCCGCCACAAACACCGGGGAGCTGTTTTTT | CASSSATNTGELFF
NA | once | TRBJ1-2 | TRBV5-1 | TGCGCCAGCAGCCCCCAAGGGGTTAACTATGGCTACACCTTC | CASSPQGVNYGYTF
NA | NA | TRBJ1-3 | TRBV3-1/TRBV3-2 | TGTGCCAGCAGCCAAGAGGGGGCGGGAGGAAACACCATATATTTT | CASSQEGAGGNTIYF
NA | NA | TRBJ1-2 | TRBV5-1 | TGCGCCAGCAGCTTGGCTGGTTGGGATGGCTACACCTTC | CASSLAGWDGYTF
TRBD1 | NA | TRBJ2-5 | TRBV7-8 | TGTGCCAGCAGCTTAGGCGTTACAGGGGGGATTCAAGAGACCCAGTACTTC | CASSLGVTGGIQETQYF
NA | NA | TRBJ2-6 | TRBV28 | TGTGCCAGCAGTTCTGGGGCCAACGTCCTGACTTTC | CASSSGANVLTF
TRBD1 | NA | TRBJ2-2 | TRBV3-1/TRBV3-2 | TGTGCCAGCAGCCCAGGACAGGGTTATCACGGGGAGCTGTTTTTT | CASSPGQGYHGELFF
TRBD1 | NA | TRBJ1-2 | TRBV28 | TGTGCCAGCACCGTTCCGGGACAGGGCTTCTATGGCTACACCTTC | CASTVPGQGFYGYTF
NA | NA | TRBJ2-1 | TRBV27 | TGTGCCAGCAGCCCCTGGGCGGCTACTGAGCAGTTCTTC | CASSPWAATEQFF
NA | NA | TRBJ2-3 | TRBV6-6 | TGTGCCAGCAACCATGCCGCAGATACGCAGTATTTT | CASNHAADTQYF
NA | NA | TRBJ2-2 | TRBV12-3/TRBV12-4 | TGTGCCAGCAGTTTATTGGCAACCGGGGAGCTGTTTTTT | CASSLLATGELFF
TRBD2 | NA | TRBJ2-2 | TRBV27 | TGTGCCAGCAGTCTGGGACTACCACTAAACACCGGGGAGCTGTTTTTT | CASSLGLPLNTGELFF
NA | few | TRBJ2-7 | TRBV30 | TGTGCCTGGAAGGAGACTTTAACACCCAGTAAATCCTACGAGCAGTACTTC | CAWKETLTPSKSYEQYF
NA | NA | TRBJ2-5 | TRBV19 | TGTGCCAGTAGTATCTGGGGGTTGGAGACCCAGTACTTC | CASSIWGLETQYF
NA | NA | TRBJ1-6 | TRBV18 | TGTGCCAGCTCACCGCGGGCCGGGAGCAATAATTCACCCCTCCACTTT | CASSPRAGSNNSPLHF
TRBD1 | once | TRBJ2-1 | TRBV28 | TGTGCCAGCAGTCGACAGGGAGACAATGAGCAGTTCTTC | CASSRQGDNEQFF
TRBD2 | NA | TRBJ2-1 | TRBV7-7 | TGTGCTAGCAGCCCTAGCGGGAAATTTGAGCAGTTCTTC | CASSPSGKFEQFF
NA | NA | TRBJ2-2 | TRBV5-1 | TGCGCCAGCCGACAGACCTTTAACACCGGGGAGCTGTTTTTT | CASRQTFNTGELFF
NA | NA | TRBJ2-7 | TRBV7-3 | TGTGCCAGCAGCTTAGGATCCCCCCTTCACGAGCAGTACTTC | CASSLGSPLHEQYF
NA | NA | TRBJ2-7 | TRBV27 | TGTGCCAGCAGTAGCCACCTTGCCGGGAGAGGGGCCTACGAGCAGTACTTC | CASSSHLAGRGAYEQYF
TRBD2 | NA | TRBJ2-7 | TRBV12-3/TRBV12-4 | TGTGCCAGCAGTTTAGGCGGGAGGTACGAGCAGTACTTC | CASSLGGRYEQYF
TRBD1 | NA | TRBJ2-5 | TRBV29-1 | TGCAGCGTTGTGACAGGGGCCGATGAGACCCAGTACTTC | CSVVTGADETQYF
TRBD1 | NA | TRBJ2-7 | TRBV5-8 | TGTGCCAGCGGCGTGGGATGGGACAGGGCCTACGAGCAGTACTTC | CASGVGWDRAYEQYF
TRBD2 | NA | TRBJ2-7 | TRBV3-1/TRBV3-2 | TGTGCCAGCAGATCTAGCGGGTTTCGCTACGAGCAGTACTTC | CASRSSGFRYEQYF
NA | NA | TRBJ1-2 | TRBV28 | TGTGCCAGCAGGCCCGGCGGGGGCCGAAGCTACACCTTC | CASRPGGGRSYTF
NA | NA | TRBJ1-5 | TRBV7-9 | TGTGCCAGCAGCTTAGAAGGTCAGAATCAGCCCCAGCATTTT | CASSLEGQNQPQHF
NA | NA | TRBJ2-1 | TRBV5-1 | TGCGCCAGCAGCCCCTCGCCAGCGGGTCGACGGAATGAGCAGTTCTTC | CASSPSPAGRRNEQFF
NA | NA | TRBJ2-1 | TRBV18 | TGTGCCAGCTCACCACCGTCAGGGTCGTGGAATGAGCAGTTCTTC | CASSPPSGSWNEQFF
NA | NA | TRBJ2-2 | TRBV9 | TGTGCCAGCAGCCCTTCTAACACCGGGGAGCTGTTTTTT | CASSPSNTGELFF
TRBD2 | NA | TRBJ2-1 | TRBV3-1/TRBV3-2 | TGTGCCAGCAGTAGACTAGCGGGAGAGGAGTATGAGCAGTTCTTC | CASSRLAGEEYEQFF
NA | NA | TRBJ2-7 | TRBV28 | TGTGCCAGCAGTTGGTCCACTCAGGAGCAGTACTTC | CASSWSTQEQYF
NA | once | TRBJ2-5 | TRBV11-2 | TGTGCCAGCAGCTCCCGTCCGGGGCCACAAGAGACCCAGTACTTC | CASSSRPGPQETQYF
NA | NA | TRBJ2-6 | TRBV28 | TGTGCCAGCAGTTTGCACTCTGGGGCCAACGTCCTGACTTTC | CASSLHSGANVLTF
NA | NA | TRBJ2-2 | TRBV6-5 | TGTGCCAGCAGTCCCTCCCCTTCCGGGGAGCTGTTTTTT | CASSPSPSGELFF
TRBD1 | few | TRBJ2-5 | TRBV18 | TGTGCCAGCTCACCGACAGGGGTTACGGAGACCCAGTACTTC | CASSPTGVTETQYF
NA | NA | TRBJ2-7 | TRBV6-6 | TGTGCCAGCAGTTACTCGAGCTCCGAGCAGTACTTC | CASSYSSSEQYF
TRBD2 | NA | TRBJ2-1 | TRBV29-1 | TGCAGCGTCCGGACTAGTAGCGGCAATGAGCAGTTCTTC | CSVRTSSGNEQFF
TRBD2 | NA | TRBJ2-3 | TRBV3-1/TRBV3-2 | TGTGCCAGCAGTCGAAGAGGGAGCGGGAGCAGGACAGATACGCAGTATTTT | CASSRRGSGSRTDTQYF
NA | NA | TRBJ2-5 | TRBV19 | TGTGCCAGTAGTATCTCGAATCAAGAGACCCAGTACTTC | CASSISNQETQYF
TRBD1 | NA | TRBJ1-4 | TRBV7-9 | TGTGCCAGCAGATGGGACAGGGCGGGTGAAAAACTGTTTTTT | CASRWDRAGEKLFF
NA | NA | TRBJ2-1 | TRBV7-9 | TGTGCCAGCAGGTTGGGTGGAGGTGAGCAGTTCTTC | CASRLGGGEQFF
NA | NA | TRBJ2-7 | TRBV20-1 | TGCAGTGCTAGCGGGAGTCACGAGCAGTACTTC | CSASGSHEQYF
NA | NA | TRBJ2-1 | TRBV7-8 | TGTGCCAGCAGCTTAAGTTTGGCCAATGAGCAGTTCTTC | CASSLSLANEQFF
TRBD2 | NA | TRBJ2-1 | TRBV11-2 | TGTGCCAGCAGCTTACTAGCGGGAGATGAGCAGTTCTTC | CASSLLAGDEQFF